These 22 T cell receptor beta chains were sequenced from one sample in a study of blood T cell repertoires in COVID-19. Libraries were prepared by immunoSEQ multiplex PCR; TCRdb keeps only in-frame clonotypes and omits some of them. The sample carries about 230,000 clones, approximately 90% recorded once. Material: peripheral blood. These receptors came from a man aged 45-60 years with COVID-19, enrolled during active disease.

This chain connects TRBV24-1 to TRBJ2-2, with a tentative D call TRBD2 (5 bases). Trimming removed 3 bases from V and 7 bases from J, with 11 bases in between. This CDR3 is built from 14 residues. Per the germline V gene, CDR1 is KGHDR and CDR2 is SFDVKD. CDR3 protein: CATSDPGRGGELFF. CDR3 nucleotide sequence: TGTGCCACCAGTGATCCAGGACGGGGCGGGGAGCTGTTTTTT.

The CDR3 DNA reads TGTGCCAGCAGCCCTGAAAGCCCCCGGACTTCCTTTAACACCGGGGAGCTGTTTTTT. This codes for CASSPESPRTSFNTGELFF. V is TRBV4-2 and J is TRBJ2-2; TRBD2 is a possible D gene (5 bases). The CDR3 has 19 amino acids. Germline V gene lookup returns CDR1 LGHNA and CDR2 YNFKEQ. Trimming took 4 bases from V and 2 from J, leaving 23 bases between them.

The chain is built from TRBV5-4 and TRBJ2-7; 10 bases are shared with TRBD1. J gave up 0 bases and V 4 bases, and 1 base lay outside the gene matches. Germline assignment: CDR1 SGHNT and CDR2 YYREEE (reference sequence). The CDR3 length is 14 residues. For the CDR3, the DNA is TGTGCCAGCAGCAGGGACAGGGGCTCCTACGAGCAGTACTTC. The encoded protein is CASSRDRGSYEQYF.

The chain couples TRBV6-2 or TRBV6-3 to TRBJ2-1, with 8 bases that match TRBD1. Germline CDR1 MNHEY, CDR2 SVGEGT. This CDR3 spans 14 amino acids. The trim removed 5 bases at V and 4 bases at J, leaving 4 bases unmatched. The CDR3 nucleotides read TGTGCCAGCAGTCGACAGGGGAGGTACAATGAGCAGTTCTTC. Residues: CASSRQGRYNEQFF.

The chain links TRBV6-4 to TRBJ2-1; D unclear. V was shortened by 3 bases and J by 1 base, with 10 bases between the two germline ends. Germline CDR1 reads MRHNA; CDR2 reads SNTAGT. The CDR3 is 15 amino acids. CDR3 bases: TGTGCCAGCAGTGAATCGGTAGATTCCTACAATGAGCAGTTCTTC. Translation: CASSESVDSYNEQFF.

V and J are TRBV30 and TRBJ1-5; tentatively, D is TRBD1 (6 bases). V was shortened by 1 base and J by 5 bases, with 12 bases between the two germline ends. Germline V gene data show CDR1 as GTSNPN and CDR2 as SVGIG (reference sequence). The CDR3 has 14 amino acids. The CDR3 sequence: CAWSGVAGDQPQHF. The CDR3 nucleotides read TGTGCCTGGAGTGGGGTAGCAGGGGATCAGCCCCAGCATTTT.

V is TRBV27 and J is TRBJ1-4; D is perhaps TRBD1 (6 bases). From germline, CDR1 is MNHEY and CDR2 SMNVEV (reference sequence). V lost 0 bases and J 1 base, leaving 9 bases between the germline ends. This CDR3 comprises 16 residues. The CDR3 DNA sequence: TGTGCCAGCAGTTTATCCTACAGGGTAACTAATGAAAAACTGTTTTTT. This gives the protein CASSLSYRVTNEKLFF.

The CDR3 bases are TGTGCCAGCAGCCAAGGAGGCCAGGGTGAATCACCCCTCCACTTT. Translated, it gives CASSQGGQGESPLHF. The rearrangement joins TRBV3-1 (or the pseudogene TRBV3-2) to TRBJ1-6; weak D call: TRBD1 (5 bases). The CDR3 is 15 residues long. Germline CDR1 reads LGHDT; CDR2 reads YNNKEL (reference sequence). The germline V and J ends were trimmed by 1 base and 10 bases, with 14 bases remaining between them.

This clone was recorded only once. The rearrangement uses TRBV7-9 and TRBJ1-2; 7 bases map to TRBD1. This CDR3 region has 15 residues. J was trimmed by 5 bases and V by 4 bases; bases with no gene match: 10. CDR1 and CDR2 (germline): SEHNR, FQNEAQ (reference sequence). For the CDR3, the DNA is TGTGCCAGCAGCTACGTGGAAGGGGGCATGTATGGCTACACCTTC. Encoded protein: CASSYVEGGMYGYTF.

The chain combines TRBV18 with TRBJ1-4; D unresolved. The CDR3 runs to 12 residues. Trimming cost V 2 bases and J 7 bases, with 5 bases left between them. Germline CDR1 and CDR2: KGHSH and LQKENI. CDR3 loop: CASSPRAEKLFF. The CDR3 bases are TGTGCCAGCTCACCAAGAGCTGAAAAACTGTTTTTT.

The chain joins TRBV5-5 to TRBJ2-3, with D possibly TRBD1 on 6 matching bases. This CDR3 is 15 amino acids long. Germline CDR1 reads SGHKS; CDR2 reads YYEKEE (reference sequence). V shed 1 base and J shed 4 bases, with 13 bases lying between them. This CDR3 reads CASSLLIQGADTQYF. The CDR3 nucleotides are TGTGCCAGCAGCTTGTTGATACAGGGCGCAGATACGCAGTATTTT.

This chain links TRBV9 with TRBJ2-3; a possible D gene is TRBD2 (5 bases). CDR3 length: 13 residues. V was shortened by 4 bases and J by 2 bases, with 8 bases between the two germline ends. Germline-derived CDR1 and CDR2 are SGDLS and YYNGEE. The CDR3 sequence is CASSRGVTDTQYF. The DNA of the CDR3 is TGTGCCAGCAGCCGGGGAGTCACAGATACGCAGTATTTT. Using reference TRBV9 and TRBJ2-3 for the parts outside the CDR3, the full variable domain is DSGVTQTPKHLITATGQRVTLRCSPRSGDLSVYWYQQSLDQGLQFLIQYYNGEERAKGNILERFSAQQFPDLHSELNLSSLELGDSALYFCASSRGVTDTQYFGPGTRLTVL.

In DNA form, the CDR3 reads TGTGCCAGCAGCCCCCATGGGCCCTTCGTAATCCACTTT. Translation: CASSPHGPFVIHF. V gene TRBV28 combines with J gene TRBJ1-6; D ambiguous. Trimming took 6 bases from V and 17 from J, leaving 20 bases between them. The CDR3 length is 13 residues. Germline loops: CDR1 MDHEN, CDR2 SYDVKM.

CDR3 sequence reads: CASSVVAETEAFF. CDR3 DNA: TGTGCCAGCAGCGTAGTGGCGGAAACTGAAGCTTTCTTT. The chain uses TRBV9 and TRBJ1-1; the D is unclear. Germline CDR1 and CDR2: SGDLS and YYNGEE. The V end lost 0 bases, the J end lost 5 bases, and 8 bases lay between the germline ends. The CDR3 consists of 13 residues.

The rearrangement uses TRBV7-8 and TRBJ2-7; 9 nucleotides match TRBD2. This CDR3 comprises 16 residues. V was clipped by 4 bases and J by 4 bases; unmatched bases: 11. Germline V gene data show CDR1 as SGHVS and CDR2 as FQNEAQ. The CDR3 reads CASSSKGATSGYEQYF. For the CDR3, the DNA is TGTGCCAGCAGCTCCAAAGGTGCGACTAGCGGATACGAGCAGTACTTC.

The rearrangement links TRBV5-4 to TRBJ1-2; 7 bases are shared with TRBD1. This CDR3 comprises 16 residues. Trimming took 0 bases from V and 4 from J; bases not matched to a gene: 9. CDR1 is SGHNT and CDR2 is YYREEE in the germline V gene (reference sequence). CDR3 amino acids: CASSLDRTGLSYGYTF. As DNA, the CDR3 is TGTGCCAGCAGCTTGGACCGGACAGGACTCAGCTATGGCTACACCTTC.

This chain uses TRBV18 with TRBJ2-2; 10 positions match TRBD1. CDR3 length equals 15 residues. Per the germline V gene, CDR1 is KGHSH and CDR2 is LQKENI. The V segment lost 2 bases and the J segment 6 bases; nucleotides outside the gene matches: 3. The CDR3 is CASSPFGTGAGELFF. The CDR3 region has the DNA TGTGCCAGCTCACCATTTGGGACAGGGGCCGGGGAGCTGTTTTTT. Supplemented by reference TRBV18 and TRBJ2-2, the full variable domain reads NAGVMQNPRHLVRRRGQEARLRCSPMKGHSHVYWYRQLPEEGLKFMVYLQKENIIDESGMPKERFSAEFPKEGPSILRIQQVVRGDSAAYFCASSPFGTGAGELFFGEGSRLTVL.

This chain joins TRBV27 and TRBJ1-2; 7 nucleotides align to TRBD1. The junction had 1 base not matched to a gene; V was cut back by 6 bases and J by 3 bases. This CDR3 spans 12 amino acids. Germline CDR1 MNHEY, CDR2 SMNVEV (reference sequence). The CDR3 region has the DNA TGTGCCAGCAGGCAGGGGGACTATGGCTACACCTTC. Translation gives CASRQGDYGYTF.

This sequence joins TRBV2 and TRBJ1-6, with TRBD1 identical over 7 bases. This CDR3 comprises 16 residues. Germline values: CDR1 SNHLY, CDR2 FYNNEI. V trimming: 3 bases; J trimming: 4 bases; junction bases outside the gene matches: 6. Here the CDR3 reads CASSEMGGQYNSPLHF. The DNA for the CDR3 is TGTGCCAGCAGTGAGATGGGGGGACAGTATAATTCACCCCTCCACTTT.

The rearrangement uses TRBV7-8 and TRBJ1-2; 8 nucleotides line up with TRBD1. Germline CDR1 is SGHVS and CDR2 is FQNEAQ. The CDR3 loop spans 15 amino acids. J was trimmed by 3 bases and V by 1 base; bases with no gene match: 4. CDR3 DNA: TGTGCCAGCAGCTTAGGTGGGACAGGTGACTATGGCTACACCTTC. The encoded protein is CASSLGGTGDYGYTF. Filled out from reference TRBV7-8 and TRBJ1-2, the complete variable domain reads GAGVSQSPRYKVAKRGQDVALRCDPISGHVSLFWYQQALGQGPEFLTYFQNEAQLDKSGLPSDRFFAERPEGSVSTLKIQRTQQEDSAVYLCASSLGGTGDYGYTFGSGTRLTVV.

This clone has just a few counts. The chain uses TRBV18 and TRBJ2-7; D is possibly TRBD2 (6 bases). The CDR3 sequence is 12 residues long. V was trimmed by 4 bases and J by 3 bases, leaving 7 bases between them. Germline assignment: CDR1 KGHSH and CDR2 LQKENI. The CDR3 bases are TGTGCCAGCTCACGGGACTTCTACGAGCAGTACTTC. As protein: CASSRDFYEQYF. The entire variable domain, with the rest obtained from reference TRBV18 and TRBJ2-7, is as follows: NAGVMQNPRHLVRRRGQEARLRCSPMKGHSHVYWYRQLPEEGLKFMVYLQKENIIDESGMPKERFSAEFPKEGPSILRIQQVVRGDSAAYFCASSRDFYEQYFGPGTRLTVT.

This clone turned up a few times. V is TRBV27 and J is TRBJ2-7, with 8 bases fitting TRBD1. The germline V gene has CDR1 MNHEY and CDR2 SMNVEV (reference sequence). This CDR3 is built from 16 residues. The junction had 12 bases not matched to a gene; V was cut back by 5 bases and J by 3 bases. The CDR3 coding sequence is TGTGCCAGCAGTCCAAATCACCCGGGACAGGACTACGAGCAGTACTTC. It codes for CASSPNHPGQDYEQYF.